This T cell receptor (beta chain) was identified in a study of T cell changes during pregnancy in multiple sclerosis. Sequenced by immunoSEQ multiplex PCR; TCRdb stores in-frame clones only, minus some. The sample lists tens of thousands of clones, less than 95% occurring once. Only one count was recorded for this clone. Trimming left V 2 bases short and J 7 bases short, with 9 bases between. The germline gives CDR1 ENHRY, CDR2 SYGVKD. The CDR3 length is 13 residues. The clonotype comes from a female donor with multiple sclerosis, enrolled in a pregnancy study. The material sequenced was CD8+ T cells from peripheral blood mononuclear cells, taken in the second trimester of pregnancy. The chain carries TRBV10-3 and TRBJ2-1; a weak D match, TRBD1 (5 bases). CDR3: CAISEDRRNEQFF. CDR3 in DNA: TGTGCCATCAGTGAGGACAGACGGAATGAGCAGTTCTTC.